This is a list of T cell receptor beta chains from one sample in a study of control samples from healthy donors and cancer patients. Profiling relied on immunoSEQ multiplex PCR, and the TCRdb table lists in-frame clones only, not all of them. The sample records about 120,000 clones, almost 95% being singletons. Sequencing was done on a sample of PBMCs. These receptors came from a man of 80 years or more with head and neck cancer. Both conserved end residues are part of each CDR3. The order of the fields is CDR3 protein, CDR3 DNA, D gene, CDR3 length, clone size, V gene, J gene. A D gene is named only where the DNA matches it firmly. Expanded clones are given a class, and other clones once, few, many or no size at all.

CASSPSSTDTQYF	TGTGCCAGCTCACCATCTAGCACAGATACGCAGTATTTT	NA	13	once	TRBV18	TRBJ2-3
CASSRGDTGELFF	TGCGCCAGCAGCCGTGGGGACACCGGGGAGCTGTTTTTT	NA	13	NA	TRBV5-1	TRBJ2-2
CATSDTGLDTQYF	TGTGCCACCAGTGATACAGGGCTAGATACGCAGTATTTT	NA	13	NA	TRBV24-1	TRBJ2-3
CASSIDSRYEQYF	TGTGCCAGTAGTATAGATAGCAGGTACGAGCAGTACTTC	NA	13	NA	TRBV19	TRBJ2-7
CASSPLAGETQYF	TGTGCCAGCTCCCCACTAGCGGGAGAGACCCAGTACTTC	TRBD2	13	NA	TRBV18	TRBJ2-5
CASSEVSGVRMNTEAFF	TGTGCCAGCAGTGAAGTATCCGGCGTACGGATGAACACTGAAGCTTTCTTT	NA	17	once	TRBV6-1	TRBJ1-1
CASSPWTGEDTQYF	TGTGCCAGCAGCCCCTGGACCGGGGAAGATACGCAGTATTTT	NA	14	few	TRBV7-2	TRBJ2-3
CSVGTSGRVSSYNEQFF	TGCAGCGTTGGGACTAGCGGGAGGGTTAGCTCCTACAATGAGCAGTTCTTC	TRBD2	17	NA	TRBV29-1	TRBJ2-1
CASSKRDGSGYEQYF	TGTGCCAGCAGCAAACGAGATGGGAGTGGGTACGAGCAGTACTTC	NA	15	NA	TRBV21-1	TRBJ2-7
CASSLGGSRGGRWVNEQFF	TGTGCCAGCAGTTTAGGGGGTTCGAGGGGCGGGAGATGGGTAAATGAGCAGTTCTTC	NA	19	NA	TRBV7-2	TRBJ2-1
CASSGWAGNQPQHF	TGTGCCAGCAGCGGATGGGCTGGCAATCAGCCCCAGCATTTT	NA	14	NA	TRBV7-9	TRBJ1-5
CASSLLAGEVGYNEQFF	TGTGCCAGCAGCCTTTTAGCGGGAGAAGTGGGGTACAATGAGCAGTTCTTC	TRBD2	17	NA	TRBV7-2	TRBJ2-1
CASSSLSNSPLHF	TGTGCCAGCAGTTCCCTCTCGAATTCACCCCTCCACTTT	NA	13	NA	TRBV27	TRBJ1-6
CASSLLRPASGNTIYF	TGTGCCAGCAGCTTACTACGGCCCGCCTCTGGAAACACCATATATTTT	NA	16	NA	TRBV11-2	TRBJ1-3
CASSEVREQYF	TGTGCCAGCAGTGAAGTGAGGGAGCAGTACTTC	NA	11	NA	TRBV6-1	TRBJ2-7
CAWSVGRTYTGELFF	TGTGCCTGGAGTGTAGGGCGCACCTACACCGGGGAGCTGTTTTTT	NA	15	NA	TRBV30	TRBJ2-2
CASSVDWNNEQFF	TGTGCCAGCAGCGTAGACTGGAACAATGAGCAGTTCTTC	NA	13	NA	TRBV9	TRBJ2-1
CASSPLETQYF	TGTGCCAGCAGCCCCTTGGAGACCCAGTACTTC	NA	11	NA	TRBV7-8	TRBJ2-5
CASSSTGGPEKYGYTF	TGTGCCAGCAGCTCTACAGGGGGCCCAGAGAAATATGGCTACACCTTC	TRBD1	16	NA	TRBV5-6	TRBJ1-2
CASSPLYRGGSYEQYF	TGTGCCAGCAGCCCCCTCTATCGAGGAGGTTCGTACGAGCAGTACTTC	NA	16	NA	TRBV5-6	TRBJ2-7
CASSLPTAPMVNEQFF	TGTGCCAGCTCACTACCGACAGCACCAATGGTCAATGAGCAGTTCTTC	NA	16	NA	TRBV18	TRBJ2-1
CASSLEWGSKSMNTEAFF	TGCGCCAGCAGCTTGGAATGGGGGTCTAAAAGTATGAACACTGAAGCTTTCTTT	NA	18	NA	TRBV5-1	TRBJ1-1
CASSSPHRGPGTDTQYF	TGTGCCAGCAGCTCACCCCATAGGGGGCCAGGCACAGATACGCAGTATTTT	TRBD1	17	NA	TRBV11-2	TRBJ2-3
CASSPDRGSYNSPLHF	TGTGCCAGCAGCCCCGACCGGGGATCCTATAATTCACCCCTCCACTTT	NA	16	NA	TRBV7-2	TRBJ1-6
CASSWGQASYGYTF	TGTGCCAGCAGTTGGGGACAGGCTAGTTATGGCTACACCTTC	TRBD1	14	once	TRBV27	TRBJ1-2
CASSRRGGNQPQHF	TGTGCCAGCAGCCGTAGGGGAGGCAATCAGCCCCAGCATTTT	NA	14	NA	TRBV5-6	TRBJ1-5
CASSPAVRETQYF	TGTGCCAGCAGCCCAGCCGTTAGGGAGACCCAGTACTTC	NA	13	NA	TRBV4-2	TRBJ2-5
CASRGRQGVRGRSYEQYF	TGTGCCAGCAGGGGGAGACAGGGGGTAAGAGGGCGCTCCTACGAGCAGTACTTC	TRBD1	18	NA	TRBV7-8	TRBJ2-7
CASSLGTSGGTDTQYF	TGTGCCAGCAGCTTGGGGACTAGCGGGGGGACAGATACGCAGTATTTT	TRBD2	16	NA	TRBV5-6	TRBJ2-3
CASSLGGGNSPLHF	TGTGCCAGCAGTCTGGGGGGTGGGAATTCACCCCTCCACTTT	NA	14	NA	TRBV5-4	TRBJ1-6
CASSYEAFRETQYF	TGTGCCAGCAGTTACGAGGCATTCCGAGAGACCCAGTACTTC	NA	14	NA	TRBV6-5	TRBJ2-5
CANTARENTEAFF	TGTGCCAACACGGCGAGGGAGAACACTGAAGCTTTCTTT	NA	13	once	TRBV2	TRBJ1-1
CASSPPGTHTQYF	TGTGCCAGCTCACCACCGGGGACCCATACGCAGTATTTT	NA	13	NA	TRBV18	TRBJ2-3
CAWSVQGMVSNQPQHF	TGTGCCTGGAGTGTTCAGGGGATGGTCAGCAATCAGCCCCAGCATTTT	NA	16	NA	TRBV30	TRBJ1-5
CASSPRASQETQYF	TGTGCCAGCAGCCCCAGGGCTAGCCAAGAGACCCAGTACTTC	NA	14	NA	TRBV7-2	TRBJ2-5